Listed below are T cell receptor beta chains from one sample, sequenced in a study of PD-L1 blockade in urothelial cancer. TCRdb's copy holds only in-frame clones and misses some; the assay was immunoSEQ multiplex PCR. The profile shows more than 55,000 clones, roughly 76% of them singletons. The sequences come from PBMCs, collected around atezolizumab (anti-PD-L1) treatment. These receptors all come from a man aged 65 to 85 with urothelial cancer. CDR3s include the opening cysteine and the closing phenylalanine or tryptophan.

j_call: TRBJ2-1; v_call: TRBV15; cdr3_aa: CATSRDGAEREQFF
j_call: TRBJ1-1; v_call: TRBV28; cdr3_aa: CASSLQNTEAFF
j_call: TRBJ2-7; v_call: TRBV2; cdr3_aa: CASSETSGQSYEQYF
j_call: TRBJ2-7; v_call: TRBV19; cdr3_aa: CASSRLTSGGPYEQYF
j_call: TRBJ2-2; v_call: TRBV6-5; cdr3_aa: CASRRGLLGGELFF
j_call: TRBJ1-3; v_call: TRBV7-8; cdr3_aa: CASSSRQGVVGNTIYF
j_call: TRBJ1-5; v_call: TRBV10-2; cdr3_aa: CASSEGRDRYQPQHF
j_call: TRBJ1-2; v_call: TRBV5-6; cdr3_aa: CASSTQGYGYTF
j_call: TRBJ2-7; v_call: TRBV6-6; cdr3_aa: CASAGGTYSYEQYF
j_call: TRBJ2-1; v_call: TRBV5-6; cdr3_aa: CASSLSRLAGGQQFF
j_call: TRBJ2-3; v_call: TRBV30; cdr3_aa: CAWSGSGMFPDTQYF
j_call: TRBJ1-4; v_call: TRBV27; cdr3_aa: CAIMDRANEKLFF
j_call: TRBJ2-3; v_call: TRBV5-1; cdr3_aa: CASSLSGQGATDTQYF
j_call: TRBJ2-3; v_call: TRBV18; cdr3_aa: CASSPRSGKDTQYF
j_call: TRBJ1-1; v_call: TRBV6-6; cdr3_aa: CASSYLGREAFF
j_call: TRBJ1-1; v_call: TRBV5-1; cdr3_aa: CASSFNQGANTEAFF
j_call: TRBJ1-5; v_call: TRBV18; cdr3_aa: CASSPGTGREQPQHF
j_call: TRBJ1-3; v_call: TRBV5-1; cdr3_aa: CASSFSGGSSGNTIYF
j_call: TRBJ1-1; v_call: TRBV5-6; cdr3_aa: CASSPIGPRDIYEAFF
j_call: TRBJ2-5; v_call: TRBV15; cdr3_aa: CATSRDTGRGETQYF
j_call: TRBJ1-5; v_call: TRBV6-1; cdr3_aa: CASSARTPGQGSSNQPQHF
j_call: TRBJ1-4; v_call: TRBV19; cdr3_aa: CASSQGGREKLFF
j_call: TRBJ2-3; v_call: TRBV5-6; cdr3_aa: CASSLVGAVTDTQYF
j_call: TRBJ1-5; v_call: TRBV4-1; cdr3_aa: CASQEETGGWNQPQHF